These 10 T cell receptor beta chains came from one sample sequenced in a study of radiotherapy plus CTLA-4 blockade in lung cancer (dated by TCRdb to 2016 to 2018). Library method: the immunoSEQ multiplex PCR assay. TCRdb took this table from immuneACCESS and kept in-frame rearrangements with V and J called. Such tables lack part of the clones; where checked against another copy, unresolved V genes explain under half of the gap, and the rest is unexplained. The sample data list 85,000 to 90,000 clones, and about 88% of these were observed just once. The ten top clones hold roughly a sixth of the sample. The specimen comprised peripheral blood, sampled from a patient treated with radiotherapy plus ipilimumab. The receptors originated from a human donor with non-small cell lung cancer that progressed on radiotherapy plus ipilimumab.

The rearrangement joins TRBV27 to TRBJ2-3; 15 nucleotides line up with TRBD2. The germline V gene has CDR1 MNHEY and CDR2 SMNVEV (reference sequence). V lost 5 bases, J lost 2 bases, and 8 bases stayed unmatched. The CDR3 consists of 18 residues. CDR3 in amino acids: CASSTGLAGGRVTDTQYF. The CDR3 bases are TGTGCCAGCAGTACCGGACTAGCGGGGGGGCGGGTCACAGATACGCAGTATTTT.

The chain couples TRBV4-1 to TRBJ1-4, with 7 bases identical to TRBD1. Germline V gene sequence: CDR1 MGHRA, CDR2 YSYEKL. This CDR3 has 14 residues. V lost 4 bases and J lost 7; bases outside the gene matches: 6. DNA of the CDR3: TGCGCCAGCAGCCTAACAGGGGTAGGTGAAAAACTGTTTTTT. Amino acid sequence: CASSLTGVGEKLFF.

The chain uses TRBV9 and TRBJ1-1, with a weak D call TRBD1 (6 bases). The V end lost 3 bases, the J end lost 0 bases, and 18 bases lay between the germline ends. Germline V lookup: CDR1 SGDLS, CDR2 YYNGEE. The CDR3 contains 17 residues. DNA of the CDR3: TGTGCCAGCAGCGCTTCCCGGGACACCCTCATGAACACTGAAGCTTTCTTT. Its protein is CASSASRDTLMNTEAFF.

The chain employs TRBV27 and TRBJ2-7, with TRBD1 as a possible D gene (5 bases). V lost 6 bases and J 0 bases, leaving 15 bases between the germline ends. In germline, CDR1 is MNHEY, CDR2 SMNVEV (reference sequence). The CDR3 covers 15 residues. CDR3 nucleotides: TGTGCCAGCAGACACACGACAGTAACCTCCTACGAGCAGTACTTC. Residues: CASRHTTVTSYEQYF.

As concerns this clone: Germline is not matched at one junction end, which may reflect a read error. The chain carries TRBV18 and TRBJ2-1; no firm D call. The germline CDR1 and CDR2 sequences are KGHSH and LQKENI. This CDR3 spans 15 amino acids. The CDR3 DNA reads as TGTGCCAGCTCGCCACCGAATGACCCGTGGAATGAGCAGTTCTTC. Its protein product is CASSPPNDPWNEQFF. Complete variable domain (other parts from reference TRBV18 and TRBJ2-1): NAGVMQNPRHLVRRRGQEARLRCSPMKGHSHVYWYRQLPEEGLKFMVYLQKENIIDESGMPKERFSAEFPKEGPSILRIQQVVRGDSAAYFCASSPPNDPWNEQFFGPGTRLTVL.

This clone was recorded a few times. This chain links TRBV10-3 with TRBJ1-3; the D gene is possibly TRBD1 (6 bases). The V end was cut by 9 bases, the J end by 0 bases, with 6 bases between. This CDR3 comprises 12 residues. Germline CDR1 ENHRY, CDR2 SYGVKD. The CDR3 nucleotides are TGTGCCATACAGGGCTCTGGAAACACCATATATTTT. It codes for CAIQGSGNTIYF.

The chain uses TRBV28 and TRBJ2-7; unclear D gene. CDR1 is MDHEN and CDR2 is SYDVKM in the germline V gene. This CDR3 contains 14 residues. V was trimmed by 6 bases and J by 3 bases, leaving 15 bases between them. The chain's CDR3 is CASRNRAPGYEQYF. The CDR3, as DNA: TGTGCCAGCAGAAACCGGGCCCCGGGCTACGAGCAGTACTTC.

The chain links TRBV6-5 to TRBJ1-5; D unresolved. Germline loops: CDR1 MNHEY, CDR2 SVGAGI. The CDR3 sequence is 15 residues long. V lost 5 bases and J lost 0, with 11 bases in between. CDR3 residues: CASSPAGYSNQPQHF. The CDR3 DNA reads as TGTGCCAGCAGTCCAGCCGGATATAGCAATCAGCCCCAGCATTTT.

The J gene is TRBJ1-2, the V gene TRBV9, with 10 bases fitting TRBD1. Per germline, CDR1 SGDLS and CDR2 YYNGEE. The junction had 2 bases not matched to a gene; V was cut back by 3 bases and J by 3 bases. The CDR3 covers 14 residues. CDR3 coding DNA: TGTGCCAGCAGCGGCGGGACAGGGGACTATGGCTACACCTTC. It yields the protein CASSGGTGDYGYTF.

The gene calls are TRBV19 and TRBJ1-5; D call uncertain. Trimming removed 7 bases at V and 2 bases at J, with 12 bases between. The CDR3 length is 14 residues. CDR1 LNHDA and CDR2 SQIVND come from the germline V gene (reference sequence). The CDR3 region is CASTKGPGNQPQHF. The CDR3 nucleotides are TGTGCCAGTACAAAAGGGCCCGGCAATCAGCCCCAGCATTTT.